The 11 T cell receptor beta chains below come from one sample, sequenced in a study of T cells in localized non-small cell lung cancer. TCRdb keeps only in-frame clones here, not all; method: immunoSEQ multiplex PCR. Here the sample spans under 25,000 clones, roughly nine tenths being singletons. The specimen comprised PBMCs, sampled before any cancer treatment. The source is a man aged 35 to 69 with stage II squamous cell lung carcinoma.

The chain couples TRBV13 to TRBJ1-5; possibly TRBD1 for D (5 bases). Germline V gene data show CDR1 as PRHDT and CDR2 as FYEKMQ (reference sequence). Trimming cost V 5 bases and J 5 bases, with 13 bases left between them. The CDR3 extends over 14 amino acids. The CDR3: CASSVRGAYQPQHF. The CDR3 coding sequence is TGTGCCAGCAGCGTCAGAGGGGCCTATCAGCCCCAGCATTTT.

V gene TRBV4-3 combines with J gene TRBJ2-7; D uncertain. This CDR3 spans 13 amino acids. V was cut by 1 base and J by 3 bases, with 7 bases left in between. CDR1 LGHNA and CDR2 YSLEER come from the germline V gene. The CDR3 is CASSQVFGYEQYF. CDR3 nucleotides: TGCGCCAGCAGCCAAGTGTTCGGCTACGAGCAGTACTTC.

The chain carries TRBV5-1 and TRBJ1-2, with 10 positions matching TRBD1. V dropped 3 bases and J dropped 6; count of bases not matched to a gene: 8. The V gene's germline CDR1 is SGHRS and CDR2 YFSETQ. This CDR3 is built from 15 residues. The CDR3 sequence is CASSSPGQGKNGYTF. The CDR3, as DNA: TGCGCCAGCAGCTCTCCGGGACAGGGGAAGAATGGCTACACCTTC.

This chain connects TRBV6-1 to TRBJ1-1; the D gene is possibly TRBD1 (5 bases). This CDR3 region has 14 residues. CDR1 is MNHNS, CDR2 SASEGT, per germline. The germline V and J ends were trimmed by 10 bases and 0 bases, with 15 bases remaining between them. For the CDR3, the DNA is TGTGCCACTACAAGAGGCAGGGTGAACACTGAAGCTTTCTTT. Amino acid sequence: CATTRGRVNTEAFF.

CDR3 region: CASSGQGAREKLFF. CDR3 DNA sequence: TGTGCCAGCAGCGGGCAGGGGGCTCGCGAAAAACTGTTTTTT. This chain joins TRBV12-1 and TRBJ1-4; the DNA was not used to check the table's D call, TRBD1. TRBV12-1 is a pseudogene segment. The CDR3 covers 14 residues.

To note about this clone: Because the CDR3's place on the DNA is in doubt, the DNA is left out and the CDR3 is given as listed by TCRdb. V and J are TRBV6-6 and TRBJ2-7. The CDR3 length is 14 residues, termini included. Germline V gene lookup returns CDR1 MNHNY and CDR2 SVGAGI (reference sequence). The CDR3 sequence is CASTFGPGFGEQYF.

The genes are TRBV5-1 and TRBJ2-7, with D maybe TRBD1 (6 bases). The germline CDR1 and CDR2 sequences are SGHRS and YFSETQ. This CDR3 spans 14 amino acids. Trimming shortened V by 3 bases and J by 6 bases, and 16 bases separated the two germline ends. Here the CDR3 DNA reads TGCGCCAGCAGCTCCACAGGGTCCTCTCTCGAGCAGTACTTC. Amino acids: CASSSTGSSLEQYF.

With respect to this clone: One end of the junction does not line up with germline, which may come from a read error. V and J are TRBV19 and TRBJ2-6, with TRBD2 identical over 12 bases. The CDR3 totals 17 residues. Germline CDR1 is LNHDA and CDR2 is SQIVND (reference sequence). CDR3 protein: CASSGLAGNSGASVLTF. The CDR3 bases are TGTGCCAGTAGCGGACTAGCGGGGAACTCTGGGGCCAGCGTCCTGACTTTC.

J is TRBJ2-1 and V is TRBV7-2; 7 nucleotides agree with TRBD1. Germline loops: CDR1 SGHTA, CDR2 FQGNSA. V was pared by 8 bases and J by 8 bases, with 9 bases of the junction left unmatched. CDR3 length: 13 residues. The CDR3 protein is CASRNRGIDEQFF. CDR3 DNA sequence: TGTGCCAGCCGCAACAGGGGTATCGATGAGCAGTTCTTC.

The chain links TRBV5-6 to TRBJ2-7; D call uncertain. From germline, CDR1 is SGHDT and CDR2 YYEEEE. Deletions cut 0 bases from V and 3 bases from J, with 10 bases between. The CDR3 extends over 14 amino acids. The CDR3 nucleotides are TGTGCCAGCAGCTTGGTGACAACATTCTACGAGCAGTACTTC. Translation gives CASSLVTTFYEQYF.

The rearrangement joins TRBV5-1 to TRBJ2-2; the D is unclear. V lost 4 bases to trimming and J lost 5 bases, with 9 bases between them. This CDR3 has 13 amino acids. CDR1 SGHRS and CDR2 YFSETQ come from the germline V gene. The CDR3 DNA reads TGCGCCAGCAGCCCCGAAGGAACCGGGGAGCTGTTTTTT. Its protein is CASSPEGTGELFF.